The source of this T cell receptor (beta chain) is a study of blood T cell repertoires in COVID-19. Germline lookup yields CDR1 SGHKS and CDR2 YYEKEE (reference sequence). The ends lost 1 base at V and 5 bases at J; junction bases unmatched: 5. The CDR3 is 14 residues long. Measured with immunoSEQ multiplex PCR; TCRdb has only the in-frame clones, and not every one. This sample has around 97,000 clones, with roughly 84% found just once. The rearrangement uses TRBV5-5 and TRBJ2-5, with TRBD1 identical over 7 bases. The receptor's source is a human donor in a cohort sampled during active or convalescent COVID-19. The sequenced material came from peripheral blood. The CDR3: CASSLLRGPETQYF. CDR3 nucleotide sequence: TGTGCCAGCAGCTTGCTAAGGGGGCCGGAGACCCAGTACTTC.